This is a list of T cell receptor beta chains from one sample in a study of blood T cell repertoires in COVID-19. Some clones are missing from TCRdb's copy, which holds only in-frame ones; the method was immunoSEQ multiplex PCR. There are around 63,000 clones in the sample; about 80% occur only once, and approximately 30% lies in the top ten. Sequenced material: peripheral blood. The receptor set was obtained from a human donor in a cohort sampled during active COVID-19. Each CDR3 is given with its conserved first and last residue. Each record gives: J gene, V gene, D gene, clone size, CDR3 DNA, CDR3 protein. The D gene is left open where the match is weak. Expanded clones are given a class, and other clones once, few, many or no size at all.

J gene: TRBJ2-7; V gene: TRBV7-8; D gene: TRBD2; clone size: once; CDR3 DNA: TGTGCCAGCAGCTTAGTGGCTAGCGGTGACTCCTACGAGCAGTACTTC; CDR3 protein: CASSLVASGDSYEQYF
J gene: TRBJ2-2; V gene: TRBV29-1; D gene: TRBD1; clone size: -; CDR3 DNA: TGCAGCGCGGGACAGGCGACCACCGGGGAGCTGTTTTTT; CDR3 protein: CSAGQATTGELFF
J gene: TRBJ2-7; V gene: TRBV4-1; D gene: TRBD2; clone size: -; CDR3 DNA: TGCGCCAGCAGCCAAGATTGGAAGACTAGCCTCTACTCCTACGAGCAGTACTTC; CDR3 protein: CASSQDWKTSLYSYEQYF
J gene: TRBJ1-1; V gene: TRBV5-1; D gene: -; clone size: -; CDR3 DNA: TGCGCCAGCAGCTTGGGTTCGGGGGACACTGAAGCTTTCTTT; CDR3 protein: CASSLGSGDTEAFF
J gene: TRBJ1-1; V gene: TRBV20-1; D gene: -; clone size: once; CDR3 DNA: TGCAGTGCTAGTGAGGGGCGGACTGAAGCTTTCTTT; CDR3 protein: CSASEGRTEAFF
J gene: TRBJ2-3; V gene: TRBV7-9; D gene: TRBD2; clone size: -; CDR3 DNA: TGTGCCAGCAGACCCCAACTAGCGGGAGGGCTCACAGATACGCAGTATTTT; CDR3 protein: CASRPQLAGGLTDTQYF
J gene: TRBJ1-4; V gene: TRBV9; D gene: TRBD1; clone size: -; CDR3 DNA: TGTGCCAGCAGCGGACAGGGTCGGGGTGAAAAACTGTTTTTT; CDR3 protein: CASSGQGRGEKLFF
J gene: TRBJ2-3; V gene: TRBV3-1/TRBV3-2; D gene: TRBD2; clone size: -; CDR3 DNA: TGTGCCAGCAGTTCGGGACTAGCGGGAGTAGGGTTCGCAGATACGCAGTATTTT; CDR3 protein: CASSSGLAGVGFADTQYF
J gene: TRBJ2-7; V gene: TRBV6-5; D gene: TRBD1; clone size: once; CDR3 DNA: TGTGCCAGCAGTTACCGGGGACAGGGGGCTTACGAGCAGTACTTC; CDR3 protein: CASSYRGQGAYEQYF
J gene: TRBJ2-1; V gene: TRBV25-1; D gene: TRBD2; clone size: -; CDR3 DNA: TGTGCCAGCTCCTCCCTCGGGGGTGCGGCTAGCGGGGTCGAGCAGTTCTTC; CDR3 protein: CASSSLGGAASGVEQFF
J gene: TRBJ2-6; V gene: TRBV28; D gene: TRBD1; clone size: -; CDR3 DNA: TGTGCCAGCACCCTAAGGGGGCTAAGTCTTGGGGCCAACGTCCTGACTTTC; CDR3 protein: CASTLRGLSLGANVLTF
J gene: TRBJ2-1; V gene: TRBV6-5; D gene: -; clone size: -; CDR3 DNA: TGTGCCAGCAGCCGCGACTGGGTCCGAATCAATGAGCAGTTCTTC; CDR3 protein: CASSRDWVRINEQFF
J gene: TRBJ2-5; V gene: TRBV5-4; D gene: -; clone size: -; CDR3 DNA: TGTGCCAGCAGCCCCCAGGAGGCTCAAAAGGTGGAGTACTTC; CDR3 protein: CASSPQEAQKVEYF
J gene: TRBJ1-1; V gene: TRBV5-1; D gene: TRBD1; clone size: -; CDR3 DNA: TGCGCCAGCAGCTTGTCCCCATGGACAGGGCACACTGAAGCTTTCTTT; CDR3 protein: CASSLSPWTGHTEAFF
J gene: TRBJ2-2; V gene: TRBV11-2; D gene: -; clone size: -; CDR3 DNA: TGTGCCAGCAGCTTAGCGGGAGCGAACACCGGGGAGCTGTTTTTT; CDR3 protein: CASSLAGANTGELFF
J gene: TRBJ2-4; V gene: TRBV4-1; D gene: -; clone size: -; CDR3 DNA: TGCGCCAGCAGTCAGGGCAACATTCAGTACTTC; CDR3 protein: CASSQGNIQYF
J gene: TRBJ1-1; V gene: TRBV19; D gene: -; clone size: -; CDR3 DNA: TGTGCCAGTTTGAGTCTCCTATATGAAGCTTTCTTT; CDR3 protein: CASLSLLYEAFF
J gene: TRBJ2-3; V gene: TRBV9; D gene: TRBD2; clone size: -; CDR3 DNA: TGTGCCAGCAGCGTTCGACTAGCGGGCACAGATACGCAGTATTTT; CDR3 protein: CASSVRLAGTDTQYF
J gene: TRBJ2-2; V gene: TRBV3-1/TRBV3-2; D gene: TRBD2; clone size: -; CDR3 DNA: TGTGCCAGCAGCCAAAGGACTAGCGGCCCCGGGGAGCTGTTTTTT; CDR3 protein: CASSQRTSGPGELFF
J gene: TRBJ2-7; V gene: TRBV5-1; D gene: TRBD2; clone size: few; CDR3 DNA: TGCGCCAGCAGCTTGCGCTCGGGACTAGCGGGAGTCGAGCAGTACTTC; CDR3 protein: CASSLRSGLAGVEQYF
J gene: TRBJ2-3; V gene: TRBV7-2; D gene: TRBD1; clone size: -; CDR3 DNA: TGTGCCAGCAGAGCAGGGGGATCCACAGATACGCAGTATTTT; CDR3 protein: CASRAGGSTDTQYF
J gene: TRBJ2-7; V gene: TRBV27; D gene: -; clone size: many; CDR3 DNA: TGTGCCAGCAGTTTCCTTTCCGGTGAGCAGTACTTC; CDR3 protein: CASSFLSGEQYF
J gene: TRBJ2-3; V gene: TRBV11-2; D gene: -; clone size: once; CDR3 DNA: TGTGCCAGCAGCTTGAGGAGCACAGATACGCAGTATTTT; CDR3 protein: CASSLRSTDTQYF
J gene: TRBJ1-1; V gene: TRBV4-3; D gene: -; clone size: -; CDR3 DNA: TGCGCCAGCAGCCAAGGAGTCAGGGAGAACACTGAAGCTTTCTTT; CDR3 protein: CASSQGVRENTEAFF
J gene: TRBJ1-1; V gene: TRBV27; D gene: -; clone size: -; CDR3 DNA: TGTGCCAGCAGTCCACGCTACGGGAGGGAAGCTGAAGCTTTCTTT; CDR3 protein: CASSPRYGREAEAFF
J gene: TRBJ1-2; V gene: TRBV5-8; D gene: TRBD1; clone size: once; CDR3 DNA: TGTGCCAGCAGCCTTACAGGGGGCGAAAGCAATGGCTACACCTTC; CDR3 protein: CASSLTGGESNGYTF
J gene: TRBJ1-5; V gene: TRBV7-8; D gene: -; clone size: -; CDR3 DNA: TGTGCCAGCAGCTTAGCGCACACCAGCAATCAGCCCCAGCATTTT; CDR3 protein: CASSLAHTSNQPQHF
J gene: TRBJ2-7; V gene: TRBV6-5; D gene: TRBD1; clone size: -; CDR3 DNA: TGTGCCAGCAGTCAACCGGGACAGAGCTCCTACGAGCAGTACTTC; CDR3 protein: CASSQPGQSSYEQYF
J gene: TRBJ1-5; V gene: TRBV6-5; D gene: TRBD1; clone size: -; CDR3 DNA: TGTGCCAGCAGGCAATCGGGACAGAACAATCAGCCCCAGCATTTT; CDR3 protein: CASRQSGQNNQPQHF
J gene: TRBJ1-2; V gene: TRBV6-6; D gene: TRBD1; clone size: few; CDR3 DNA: TGTGCCAGCAGTCTAGGGACAGGGGAGTACTATGGCTACACCTTC; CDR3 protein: CASSLGTGEYYGYTF
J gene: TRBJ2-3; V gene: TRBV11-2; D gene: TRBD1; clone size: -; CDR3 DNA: TGTGCCAGCAGCTTAGATCCCCAGGGGGCGGGCACAGATACGCAGTATTTT; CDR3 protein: CASSLDPQGAGTDTQYF
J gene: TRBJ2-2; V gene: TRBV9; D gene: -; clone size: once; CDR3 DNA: TGTGCCAGCAGCGTAGGAGCGGGTGCGAACACCGGGGAGCTGTTTTTT; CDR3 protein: CASSVGAGANTGELFF
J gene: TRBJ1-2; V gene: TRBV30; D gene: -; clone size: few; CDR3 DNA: TGTGCCTGGACCCCCCGGGGTGATTATGGCTACACCTTC; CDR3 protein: CAWTPRGDYGYTF
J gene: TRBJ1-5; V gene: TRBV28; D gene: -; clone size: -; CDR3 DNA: TGTGCCAGCAGTTTTCAACAGGGAGGGAGGGAGCCCCAGCATTTT; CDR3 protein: CASSFQQGGREPQHF
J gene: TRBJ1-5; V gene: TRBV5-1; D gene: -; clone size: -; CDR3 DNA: TGCGCCAGCAGCTTGGGGCCACGAAATCAGCCCCAGCATTTT; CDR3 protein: CASSLGPRNQPQHF
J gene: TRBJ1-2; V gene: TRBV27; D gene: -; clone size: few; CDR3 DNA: TGTGCCAGCAGTCCCCTGGGGGGGTTGGGTGGCTACACCTTC; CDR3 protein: CASSPLGGLGGYTF
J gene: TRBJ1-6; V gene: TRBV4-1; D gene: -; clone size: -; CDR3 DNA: TGCGCCAGCAGCCAAGATAAGCTGAGCTCCTATAATTCACCCCTCCACTTT; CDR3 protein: CASSQDKLSSYNSPLHF
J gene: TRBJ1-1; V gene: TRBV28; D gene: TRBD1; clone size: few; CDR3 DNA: TGTGCCAGCAGTATTGGGACAGGGTTCCTCACTGAAGCTTTCTTT; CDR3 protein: CASSIGTGFLTEAFF
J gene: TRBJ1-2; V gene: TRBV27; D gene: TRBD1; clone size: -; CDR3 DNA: TGTGCCAGCAGGCTTCCGGGACAGCCCTCGGGCTACACCTTC; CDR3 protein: CASRLPGQPSGYTF
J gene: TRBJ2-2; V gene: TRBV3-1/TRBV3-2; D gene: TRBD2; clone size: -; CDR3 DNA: TGTGCCAGCAGCCAACGGACTAGCGGGAGGTCCACCGGGGAGCTGTTTTTT; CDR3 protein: CASSQRTSGRSTGELFF
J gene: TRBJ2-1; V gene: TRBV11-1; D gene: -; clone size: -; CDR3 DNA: TGTGCCAGCAGCTCAGCTACGGGACTCAAGGGCAATGAGCAGTTCTTC; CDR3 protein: CASSSATGLKGNEQFF
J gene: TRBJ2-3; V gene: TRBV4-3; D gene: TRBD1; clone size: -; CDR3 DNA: TGCGCCAGCAGCCAAGTCGGGTTTGGGACAGGACGCACAGATACGCAGTATTTT; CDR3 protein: CASSQVGFGTGRTDTQYF
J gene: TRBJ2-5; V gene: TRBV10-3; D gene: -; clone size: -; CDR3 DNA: TGTGCCATCAGACGAAAGACAGAAGAGACCCAGTACTTC; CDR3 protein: CAIRRKTEETQYF
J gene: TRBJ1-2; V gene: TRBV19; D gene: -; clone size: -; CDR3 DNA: TGTGCCAGTAGCCTTAATTCCCGGAGCGGCTACACCTTC; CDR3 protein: CASSLNSRSGYTF
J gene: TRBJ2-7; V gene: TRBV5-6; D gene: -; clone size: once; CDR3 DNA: TGTGCCAGCAGCTTGGAATACTTGAGGGAGCAGTACTTC; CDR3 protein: CASSLEYLREQYF